Each of the 2 T cell receptor beta chains below was sequenced from the same sample in a study of T cells after yellow fever vaccination. Each CDR3 protein is one row after TCRdb ran MiXCR on the 5' RACE reads. The data show more than 120,000 distinct CDR3 sequences, with 7.7% seen just once and under 0.85% held by the top ten. Sequencing used CD4+ T cells sorted from PBMCs, obtained 5 days after the yellow fever booster vaccination. The receptors shown here come from a man aged 25 to 40 who received the YFV17D yellow fever vaccine.

This clonotype was recorded at least ten times. The V gene is TRBV20-1, the J gene TRBJ2-3; 11 bases line up with TRBD2. The CDR3 has 15 amino acids. Losses at the gene ends were 3 bases for V and 0 bases for J; bases not matched to a gene: 2. Germline V gene data show CDR1 as DFQATT and CDR2 as SNEGSKA (reference sequence). In DNA form, the CDR3 reads TGCAGTGCTAGTCGGACTAGCGGGAGCACAGATACGCAGTATTTT. This codes for CSASRTSGSTDTQYF.

This clonotype has a count of ten or more. The rearrangement links TRBV7-9 to TRBJ1-2; tentatively, D is TRBD1 (5 bases). V was clipped by 3 bases and J by 4 bases, with 6 bases between them. Germline V lookup: CDR1 SEHNR, CDR2 FQNEAQ (reference sequence). This CDR3 region has 12 residues. The CDR3 here is CASSFTGYGYTF. The DNA of the CDR3 is TGTGCCAGCAGCTTTACAGGCTATGGCTACACCTTC. Full variable domain (missing parts from reference TRBV7-9 and TRBJ1-2): DTGVSQNPRHKITKRGQNVTFRCDPISEHNRLYWYRQTLGQGPEFLTYFQNEAQLEKSRLLSDRFSAERPKGSFSTLEIQRTEQGDSAMYLCASSFTGYGYTFGSGTRLTVV.